These 32 T cell receptor beta chains came from one sample sequenced in a study of early T cells in non-severe SARS-CoV-2 infection. From the 5' RACE reads, TCRdb called clonotypes with MiXCR, one entry per CDR3 protein. The table records 40,000 to 65,000 distinct CDR3 sequences, around 8% of them present only once. Sequencing used whole blood. Source of these receptors: an adult who was a healthcare worker with PCR-confirmed SARS-CoV-2 infection or an uninfected control (not recorded which).

The sample holds a few counts of this clonotype. This chain uses TRBV28 with TRBJ1-6; D gene ambiguous. The germline CDR1 and CDR2 sequences are MDHEN and SYDVKM. V was clipped by 4 bases and J by 6 bases, with 7 bases between them. The CDR3 contains 13 residues. CDR3 in amino acids: CASSYAVNSPLHF. DNA of the CDR3: TGTGCCAGCAGTTATGCAGTTAATTCACCCCTCCACTTT.

The gene calls are TRBV6-2 or TRBV6-3 and TRBJ2-3; 7 nucleotides line up with TRBD2. The V gene end was trimmed by 8 bases and the J gene end by 3 bases; junction bases not matched to a gene: 11. Germline CDR1 and CDR2: MNHEY and SVGEGT. The CDR3 spans 15 residues. CDR3: CASLPRGSGTDTQYF. Here the CDR3 DNA reads TGTGCCAGCCTTCCACGCGGGAGTGGGACAGATACGCAGTATTTT.

Many counts were recorded for this clonotype. This CDR3 is CSVHENRGPLGEQYF. For the CDR3, the DNA is TGCAGCGTTCACGAGAACAGGGGGCCTCTGGGAGAGCAGTACTTC. V and J are TRBV29-1 and TRBJ2-7; 9 positions match TRBD1. The CDR3 loop spans 15 amino acids. CDR1 SQVTM and CDR2 ANQGSEA come from the germline V gene. Losses at the gene ends were 5 bases for V and 7 bases for J; bases not matched to a gene: 15.

This clonotype has only a few counts. The chain has TRBV7-9 and TRBJ2-1; the D is unclear. CDR1 SEHNR and CDR2 FQNEAQ come from the germline V gene (reference sequence). The CDR3 contains 12 residues. Trimming pared 5 bases from V and 10 bases from J, leaving 12 bases between. The CDR3 sequence is CASSPPEPEQFF. The CDR3 DNA sequence: TGTGCCAGCAGCCCCCCCGAGCCAGAGCAGTTCTTC.

This clonotype was observed many times. The CDR3 DNA reads as TGTGCCAGCAGCCGTGGACAGGGGGATGCTAACTATGGCTACACCTTC. This sequence encodes CASSRGQGDANYGYTF. This chain uses TRBV11-2 with TRBJ1-2; 10 bases are a match to TRBD1. Unmatched junction bases numbered 6, after V lost 5 bases and J lost 0 bases. The CDR3 is 16 residues long. The germline V gene has CDR1 SGHAT and CDR2 FQNNGV.

This clonotype came up many times. The J gene is TRBJ1-4, the V gene TRBV18, with D unclear. Deletions cut 6 bases from V and 6 bases from J, with 14 bases between. This CDR3 is 14 amino acids long. The germline gives CDR1 KGHSH, CDR2 LQKENI. The CDR3 DNA follows: TGTGCCAGCTCTCGAAGCGAGGGTGATGAAAAACTGTTTTTT. Amino acid sequence: CASSRSEGDEKLFF.

This clonotype has at least ten counts. The chain joins TRBV7-2 to TRBJ1-5, with TRBD1 identical over 8 bases. The V gene's germline CDR1 is SGHTA and CDR2 FQGNSA. V dropped 5 bases and J dropped 7; count of bases not matched to a gene: 4. This CDR3 spans 13 amino acids. Written as DNA, the CDR3 is TGTGCCAGCAGCGCGGACAGGGTCCAGCCCCAGCATTTT. The encoded protein is CASSADRVQPQHF.

This clonotype was observed at least ten times. The chain links TRBV11-3 to TRBJ2-1, with 10 bases lining up with TRBD1. This CDR3 is built from 14 residues. Germline CDR1 reads SGHNT; CDR2 reads YENEEA. Losses at the gene ends were 0 bases for V and 14 bases for J; bases not matched to a gene: 7. CDR3 sequence: CASSLEGTGVREFF. CDR3 DNA: TGTGCCAGCAGCTTAGAAGGGACAGGGGTACGTGAGTTCTTC.

The CDR3 DNA reads TGCAGTGCTAGAGTCCCAGTCCTAGTGAGGGATACGCAGTATTTT. Its protein product is CSARVPVLVRDTQYF. The chain recombines TRBV20-1 with TRBJ2-3, with D uncertain. Germline V gene sequence: CDR1 DFQATT, CDR2 SNEGSKA (reference sequence). The CDR3 covers 15 residues. Trimming removed 1 base from V and 6 bases from J, with 17 bases in between.

About this clonotype itself: Its ends do not fully match the called genes, so a read error is possible. V and J are TRBV4-1 and TRBJ1-1; D gene unclear. CDR1 and CDR2 (germline): MGHRA, YSYEKL. This CDR3 contains 14 residues. Here the CDR3 reads CASGQDPRDTEAFF. The CDR3 bases are TGCGCCAGCGGCCAAGACCCGCGGGACACTGAAGCTTTCTTT.

This clonotype was seen at least ten times. This rearrangement joins TRBV6-2 or TRBV6-3 to TRBJ1-4; no clear D gene. V was shortened by 4 bases and J by 4 bases, with 10 bases between the two germline ends. Germline V gene lookup returns CDR1 MNHEY and CDR2 SVGEGT. The CDR3 is 14 residues long. CDR3 amino acids: CASSSSRNNEKLFF. The CDR3 DNA follows: TGTGCCAGCAGTTCGAGCAGAAATAATGAAAAACTGTTTTTT.

The gene calls are TRBV14 and TRBJ2-2; D remains unclear. The CDR3 loop spans 13 amino acids. CDR1 is SGHDN and CDR2 is FVKESK in the germline V gene. V lost 0 bases and J 8 bases, leaving 7 bases between the germline ends. CDR3 sequence (DNA): TGTGCCAGCAGCCAAGATTTCCTGGGGGAGCTGTTTTTT. Translated, it gives CASSQDFLGELFF. Supplemented by reference TRBV14 and TRBJ2-2, the full variable domain reads EAGVTQFPSHSVIEKGQTVTLRCDPISGHDNLYWYRRVMGKEIKFLLHFVKESKQDESGMPNNRFLAERTGGTYSTLKVQPAELEDSGVYFCASSQDFLGELFFGEGSRLTVL.

This clonotype has a count of ten or more. The chain joins TRBV6-6 to TRBJ2-1; no reliable D call. The length of the CDR3 is 15 residues. Germline CDR1 reads MNHNY; CDR2 reads SVGAGI (reference sequence). Trimming stripped 5 bases from V and 10 bases from J, with 21 bases between. CDR3 amino acids: CASSERLRVGGEQFF. CDR3 nucleotide sequence: TGTGCCAGCAGTGAAAGGCTCAGAGTAGGCGGAGAGCAGTTCTTC.

This chain links TRBV29-1 with TRBJ1-2; 9 positions agree with TRBD1. The CDR3 has 13 amino acids. Germline-derived CDR1 and CDR2 are SQVTM and ANQGSEA. J gave up 4 bases and V 4 bases, and 4 bases lay outside the gene matches. CDR3 DNA sequence: TGCAGCGTTGGGACAGGGGTCGGCTATGGCTACACCTTC. It encodes CSVGTGVGYGYTF.

This clonotype was detected ten times or more. The V call is TRBV7-6, the J call TRBJ2-3, with a tentative D call TRBD2 (5 bases). V was cut by 5 bases and J by 5 bases, with 11 bases left in between. The CDR3 loop spans 13 amino acids. In germline, CDR1 is SGHVS, CDR2 FNYEAQ. The CDR3 coding sequence is TGTGCCAGCAGCACAACCCGGGGAGATACGCAGTATTTT. Encoded protein: CASSTTRGDTQYF.

The V and J genes are TRBV7-2 and TRBJ1-1; no clear D gene. The V end was cut by 3 bases, the J end by 1 base, with 15 bases between. Germline loops: CDR1 SGHTA, CDR2 FQGNSA. The CDR3 loop spans 16 amino acids. CDR3 amino acids: CASSFNVVGENTEAFF. DNA for the CDR3: TGTGCCAGCAGCTTTAATGTCGTGGGAGAGAACACTGAAGCTTTCTTT.

The chain combines TRBV9 with TRBJ2-3, with unresolved D. V lost 3 bases and J lost 5, with 7 bases in between. CDR3 size: 12 residues. The germline V gene has CDR1 SGDLS and CDR2 YYNGEE. This chain's CDR3 is CASSGLEDTQYF. CDR3 DNA: TGTGCCAGCAGCGGGCTGGAAGATACGCAGTATTTT. Variable domain in full (rest from reference TRBV9 and TRBJ2-3): DSGVTQTPKHLITATGQRVTLRCSPRSGDLSVYWYQQSLDQGLQFLIQYYNGEERAKGNILERFSAQQFPDLHSELNLSSLELGDSALYFCASSGLEDTQYFGPGTRLTVL.

DNA of the CDR3: TGTGCTAGTGGCCCGACAGACACTTACAATGAGCAGTTCTTC. Translating gives CASGPTDTYNEQFF. The chain carries TRBV12-5 and TRBJ2-1, with D tentatively TRBD1 (5 bases). The CDR3 loop spans 14 amino acids. Germline V gives CDR1 LGHNT, CDR2 FRNRAP. Deletions cut 6 bases from V and 4 bases from J, with 13 bases between.

This clonotype was counted ten times or more. V usage is TRBV6-2 or TRBV6-3 and J usage is TRBJ2-5, with a tentative D call TRBD2 (6 bases). Germline V gene sequence: CDR1 MNHEY, CDR2 SVGEGT. V was shortened by 6 bases and J by 7 bases, with 21 bases between the two germline ends. There are 15 residues in the CDR3. The CDR3 bases are TGTGCCAGCAGAGAATCCGGGACTGTATCAGGGACCCAGTACTTC. Translated, it gives CASRESGTVSGTQYF.

This clonotype was picked up many times. The chain carries TRBV6-5 and TRBJ2-6, with TRBD1 identical over 10 bases. The CDR3 is 17 amino acids. J gave up 2 bases and V 5 bases, and 6 bases lay outside the gene matches. CDR1 is MNHEY and CDR2 is SVGAGI in the germline V gene. The DNA of the CDR3 is TGTGCCAGCAGTCCGGGACAGGGGCCCCCTGGGGCCAACGTCCTGACTTTC. Protein: CASSPGQGPPGANVLTF.

This clonotype was seen at least ten times. The rearrangement uses TRBV9 and TRBJ1-1; D is uncertain. CDR1 SGDLS and CDR2 YYNGEE come from the germline V gene. V lost 4 bases, J lost 4 bases, and 14 bases lay in between. There are 14 residues in the CDR3. The CDR3 DNA reads as TGTGCCAGCAGCACGGCCGAGATGGGCACTGAAGCTTTCTTT. It encodes CASSTAEMGTEAFF. The full variable domain, with the rest looked up from reference TRBV9 and TRBJ1-1, is DSGVTQTPKHLITATGQRVTLRCSPRSGDLSVYWYQQSLDQGLQFLIQYYNGEERAKGNILERFSAQQFPDLHSELNLSSLELGDSALYFCASSTAEMGTEAFFGQGTRLTVV.

At least ten counts were recorded for this clonotype. This chain joins TRBV6-2 or TRBV6-3 and TRBJ1-2; D unresolved. This CDR3 contains 13 residues. The V end lost 2 bases, the J end lost 4 bases, and 8 bases lay between the germline ends. The germline V gene encodes CDR1 MNHEY and CDR2 SVGEGT. Here the CDR3 reads CASSYRQFYGYTF. The CDR3 region has the DNA TGTGCCAGCAGTTACCGGCAATTCTATGGCTACACCTTC.

This clonotype occurred a few times. This chain connects TRBV19 to TRBJ1-5, with D possibly matching TRBD1 (6 bases). The CDR3 loop spans 15 amino acids. CDR1 and CDR2 from the germline V gene are LNHDA and SQIVND (reference sequence). Trimming took off 4 bases at V and 0 bases at J, with 10 bases between the two ends. The CDR3, as DNA: TGTGCCAGTAGTAGGGACAATTATAGCAATCAGCCCCAGCATTTT. Translation gives CASSRDNYSNQPQHF.

This clonotype was recorded at least ten times. This chain links TRBV21-1 with TRBJ2-5; the table assigns TRBD1, which was not confirmed against the DNA. TRBV21-1 is a known pseudogene. This CDR3 has 15 residues. The CDR3 here is CASSFDRASQETQYF. CDR3 sequence (DNA): TGTGCCAGCAGCTTCGACCGGGCCTCCCAAGAGACCCAGTACTTC.

This clonotype was counted at least ten times. The chain carries TRBV7-6 and TRBJ1-5, with no clear D. The ends were cut back, 4 bases at V and 0 bases at J, with 4 bases in the middle. Germline V gives CDR1 SGHVS, CDR2 FNYEAQ. The CDR3 is 13 residues long. The CDR3 reads CASSSRSNQPQHF. The CDR3 DNA follows: TGTGCCAGCAGCTCGCGTAGCAATCAGCCCCAGCATTTT.

This chain joins TRBV7-8 and TRBJ2-7; no clear D gene. Germline CDR1 reads SGHVS; CDR2 reads FQNEAQ. The germline V and J ends were trimmed by 4 bases and 6 bases, with 7 bases remaining between them. The CDR3 spans 11 residues. CDR3 DNA sequence: TGTGCCAGCAGCTCCCCCCGCGAGCAGTACTTC. Translation: CASSSPREQYF.

This clonotype was counted only a few times. The chain combines TRBV10-3 with TRBJ2-1; D ambiguous. The CDR3 is 16 amino acids. Germline V gene sequence: CDR1 ENHRY, CDR2 SYGVKD. Trimming removed 0 bases at V and 7 bases at J, with 16 bases between. The CDR3 here is CAISESTSQVRNEQFF. The CDR3 bases are TGTGCCATCAGTGAGTCGACAAGCCAGGTTAGGAATGAGCAGTTCTTC.

This clonotype turned up a few times. V is TRBV18 and J is TRBJ2-7; D is perhaps TRBD1 (6 bases). Germline assignment: CDR1 KGHSH and CDR2 LQKENI. CDR3 size: 14 residues. Trimming cost V 3 bases and J 0 bases, with 9 bases left between them. The CDR3 protein is CASSPRQASYEQYF. CDR3 nucleotides: TGTGCCAGCTCACCCCGACAGGCCTCCTACGAGCAGTACTTC. The full variable domain, with the rest looked up from reference TRBV18 and TRBJ2-7, is NAGVMQNPRHLVRRRGQEARLRCSPMKGHSHVYWYRQLPEEGLKFMVYLQKENIIDESGMPKERFSAEFPKEGPSILRIQQVVRGDSAAYFCASSPRQASYEQYFGPGTRLTVT.

This clonotype was recorded many times. The rearrangement uses TRBV3-1 and TRBJ1-4; D remains ambiguous. The germline V gene has CDR1 LGHDT and CDR2 YNNKEL (reference sequence). The CDR3 totals 11 residues. V was shortened by 3 bases and J by 10 bases, with 6 bases between the two germline ends. CDR3 loop: CASSQGGKLFF. In DNA, the CDR3 is TGTGCCAGCAGCCAGGGAGGAAAACTGTTTTTT.

The J gene is TRBJ2-2, the V gene TRBV20-1; D perhaps matches TRBD2 (6 bases). CDR3 length: 16 residues. The V gene lost 1 base and the J gene lost 1 base, with 13 bases spanning the gap. Looked up from germline, CDR1 is DFQATT and CDR2 is SNEGSKA (reference sequence). CDR3 amino acids: CSARGAGPMNTGELFF. The CDR3 bases are TGCAGTGCTAGAGGGGCGGGACCGATGAACACCGGGGAGCTGTTTTTT.

This clonotype was recorded many times. The chain uses TRBV12-5 and TRBJ2-7, with D unresolved. CDR1 and CDR2 from the germline V gene are LGHNT and FRNRAP. CDR3 length: 14 amino acids. V was cut by 5 bases and J by 7 bases, with 18 bases left in between. The CDR3 DNA is TGTGCTAGTGGTATACCGGGCACCAGCGCTGAGCAGTACTTC. Encoded protein: CASGIPGTSAEQYF.

This clonotype was recorded at least ten times. The V and J genes are TRBV7-9 and TRBJ2-3; D remains unclear. This CDR3 comprises 16 residues. Trimming removed 6 bases from V and 5 bases from J, with 21 bases in between. CDR1 and CDR2 (germline): SEHNR, FQNEAQ (reference sequence). The CDR3 DNA follows: TGTGCCAGCAGTTTTTTTCCCCGAAGGACCCGAGATACGCAGTATTTT. Its protein product is CASSFFPRRTRDTQYF. Full variable domain (outside the CDR3, taken from reference TRBV7-9 and TRBJ2-3): DTGVSQNPRHKITKRGQNVTFRCDPISEHNRLYWYRQTLGQGPEFLTYFQNEAQLEKSRLLSDRFSAERPKGSFSTLEIQRTEQGDSAMYLCASSFFPRRTRDTQYFGPGTRLTVL.